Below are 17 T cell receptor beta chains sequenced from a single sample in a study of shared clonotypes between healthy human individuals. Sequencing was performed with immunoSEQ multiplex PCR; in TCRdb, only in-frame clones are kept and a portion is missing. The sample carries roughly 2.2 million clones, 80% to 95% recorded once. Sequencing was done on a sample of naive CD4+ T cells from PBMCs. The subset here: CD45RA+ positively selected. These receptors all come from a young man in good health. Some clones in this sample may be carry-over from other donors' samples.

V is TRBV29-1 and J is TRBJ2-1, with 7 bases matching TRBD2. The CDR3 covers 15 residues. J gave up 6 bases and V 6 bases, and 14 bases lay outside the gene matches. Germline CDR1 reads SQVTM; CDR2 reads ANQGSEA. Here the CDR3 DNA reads TGCAGCGTCGTGGGGACTACCCCCCGGTTCAATGAGCAGTTCTTC. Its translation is CSVVGTTPRFNEQFF.

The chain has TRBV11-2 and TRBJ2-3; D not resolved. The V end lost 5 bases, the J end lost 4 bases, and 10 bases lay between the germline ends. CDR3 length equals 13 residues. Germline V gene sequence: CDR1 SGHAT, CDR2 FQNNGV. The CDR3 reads CASSTHNPDTQYF. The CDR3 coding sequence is TGTGCCAGCAGCACCCATAATCCAGATACGCAGTATTTT. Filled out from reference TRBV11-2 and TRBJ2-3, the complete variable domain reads EAGVAQSPRYKIIEKRQSVAFWCNPISGHATLYWYQQILGQGPKLLIQFQNNGVVDDSQLPKDRFSAERLKGVDSTLKIQPAKLEDSAVYLCASSTHNPDTQYFGPGTRLTVL.

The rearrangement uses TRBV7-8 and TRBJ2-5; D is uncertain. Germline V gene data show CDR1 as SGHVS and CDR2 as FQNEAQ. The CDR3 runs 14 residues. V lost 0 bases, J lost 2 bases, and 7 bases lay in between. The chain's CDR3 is CASSLARRQETQYF. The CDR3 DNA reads TGTGCCAGCAGCTTAGCGAGAAGACAAGAGACCCAGTACTTC.

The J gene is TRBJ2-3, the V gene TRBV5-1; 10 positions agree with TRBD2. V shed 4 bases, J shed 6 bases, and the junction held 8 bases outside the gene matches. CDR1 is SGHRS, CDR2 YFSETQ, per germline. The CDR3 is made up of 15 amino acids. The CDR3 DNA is TGCGCCAGCAGCGACGCTAGCGGGAGTGGTGATACGCAGTATTTT. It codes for CASSDASGSGDTQYF. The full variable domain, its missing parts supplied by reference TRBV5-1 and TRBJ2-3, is KAGVTQTPRYLIKTRGQQVTLSCSPISGHRSVSWYQQTPGQGLQFLFEYFSETQRNKGNFPGRFSGRQFSNSRSEMNVSTLELGDSALYLCASSDASGSGDTQYFGPGTRLTVL.

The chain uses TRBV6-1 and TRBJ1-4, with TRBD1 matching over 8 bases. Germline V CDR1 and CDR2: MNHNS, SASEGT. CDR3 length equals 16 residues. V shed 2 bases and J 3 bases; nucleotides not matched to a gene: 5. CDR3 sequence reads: CASSEIRDRPNEKLFF. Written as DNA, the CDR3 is TGTGCCAGCAGTGAAATCCGGGACAGGCCTAATGAAAAACTGTTTTTT.

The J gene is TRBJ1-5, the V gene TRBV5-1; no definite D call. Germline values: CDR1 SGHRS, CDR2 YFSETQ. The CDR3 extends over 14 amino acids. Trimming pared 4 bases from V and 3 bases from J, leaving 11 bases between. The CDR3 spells CASSEAGANQPQHF. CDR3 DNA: TGCGCCAGCAGCGAGGCCGGCGCCAATCAGCCCCAGCATTTT. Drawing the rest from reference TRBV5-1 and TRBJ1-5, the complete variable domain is KAGVTQTPRYLIKTRGQQVTLSCSPISGHRSVSWYQQTPGQGLQFLFEYFSETQRNKGNFPGRFSGRQFSNSRSEMNVSTLELGDSALYLCASSEAGANQPQHFGDGTRLSIL.

CDR3 amino acids: CASGAPGLSPFFGSTDTQYF. The CDR3, as DNA: TGTGCCAGCGGCGCACCGGGACTTTCTCCTTTTTTCGGTAGCACAGATACGCAGTATTTT. The rearrangement joins TRBV9 to TRBJ2-3; D might be TRBD2 (6 bases). The CDR3 loop spans 20 amino acids. V shed 7 bases and J shed 0 bases, with 30 bases lying between them. Germline-derived CDR1 and CDR2 are SGDLS and YYNGEE.

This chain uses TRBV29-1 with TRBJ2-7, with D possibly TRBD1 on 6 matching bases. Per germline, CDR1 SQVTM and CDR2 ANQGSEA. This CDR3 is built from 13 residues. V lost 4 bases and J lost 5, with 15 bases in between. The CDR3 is CSVAYNRDDEQYF. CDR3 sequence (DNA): TGCAGCGTTGCGTATAACAGGGACGACGAGCAGTACTTC.

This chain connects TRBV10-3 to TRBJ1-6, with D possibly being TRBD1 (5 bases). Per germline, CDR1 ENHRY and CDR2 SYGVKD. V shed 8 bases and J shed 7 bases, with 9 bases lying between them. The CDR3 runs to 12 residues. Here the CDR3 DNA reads TGTGCCATCGGGACGGCAAATTCACCCCTCCACTTT. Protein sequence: CAIGTANSPLHF.

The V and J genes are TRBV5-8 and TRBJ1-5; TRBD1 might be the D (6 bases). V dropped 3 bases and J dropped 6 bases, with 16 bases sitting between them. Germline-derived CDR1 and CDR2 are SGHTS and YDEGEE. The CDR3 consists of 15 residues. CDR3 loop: CASSWGHLLGQPQHF. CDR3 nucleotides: TGTGCCAGCAGCTGGGGACATTTACTCGGTCAGCCCCAGCATTTT.

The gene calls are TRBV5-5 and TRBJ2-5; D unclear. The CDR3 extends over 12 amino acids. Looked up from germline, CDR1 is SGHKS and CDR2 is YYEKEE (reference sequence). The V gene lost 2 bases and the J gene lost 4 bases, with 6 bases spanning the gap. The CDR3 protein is CASSFMRETQYF. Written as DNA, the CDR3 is TGTGCCAGCAGCTTTATGAGAGAGACCCAGTACTTC.

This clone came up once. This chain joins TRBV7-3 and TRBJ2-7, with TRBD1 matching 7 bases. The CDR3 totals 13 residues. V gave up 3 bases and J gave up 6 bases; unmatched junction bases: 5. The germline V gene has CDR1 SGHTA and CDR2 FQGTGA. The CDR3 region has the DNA TGTGCCAGCAGCTTGAAGGGGGCGGGCGAGCAGTACTTC. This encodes CASSLKGAGEQYF.

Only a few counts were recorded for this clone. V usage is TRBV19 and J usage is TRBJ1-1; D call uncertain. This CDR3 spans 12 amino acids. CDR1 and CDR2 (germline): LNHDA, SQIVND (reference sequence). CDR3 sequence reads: CAVGRPNTEAFF. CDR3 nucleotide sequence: TGTGCGGTGGGCAGGCCGAACACTGAAGCTTTCTTT.

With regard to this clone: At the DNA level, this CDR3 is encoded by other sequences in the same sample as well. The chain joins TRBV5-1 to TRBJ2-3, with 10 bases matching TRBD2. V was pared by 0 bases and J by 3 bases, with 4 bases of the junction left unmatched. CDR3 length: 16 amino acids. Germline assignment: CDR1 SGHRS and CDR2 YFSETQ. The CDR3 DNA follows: TGCGCCAGCAGCTTGGGAGCGGGAGGGCCTACAGATACGCAGTATTTT. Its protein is CASSLGAGGPTDTQYF.

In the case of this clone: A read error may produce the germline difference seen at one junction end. The CDR3 region is CAWSGPVSTSEKLFF. CDR3 nucleotides: TGTGCCTGGAGTGGTCCTGTCTCAACTAGTGAAAAACTGTTTTTT. This chain connects TRBV30 to TRBJ1-4; no reliable D call. Per the germline V gene, CDR1 is GTSNPN and CDR2 is SVGIG (reference sequence). The CDR3 loop spans 15 amino acids.

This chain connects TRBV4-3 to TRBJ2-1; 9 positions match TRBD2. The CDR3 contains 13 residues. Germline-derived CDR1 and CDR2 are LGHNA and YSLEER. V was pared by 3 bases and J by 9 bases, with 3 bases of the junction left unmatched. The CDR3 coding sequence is TGCGCCAGCAGCCACCGGACTAGCGTTGAGCAGTTCTTC. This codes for CASSHRTSVEQFF.

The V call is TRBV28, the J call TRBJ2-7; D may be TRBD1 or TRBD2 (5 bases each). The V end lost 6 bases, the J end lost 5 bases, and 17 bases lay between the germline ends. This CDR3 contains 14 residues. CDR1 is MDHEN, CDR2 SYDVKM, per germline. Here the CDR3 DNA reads TGTGCCAGCAGAGGGGCGGGTCTTTGGAACGAGCAGTACTTC. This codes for CASRGAGLWNEQYF.